This entry describes one T cell receptor (beta chain). No cognate antigen has been identified for it. This may come from a read error, since a much larger clone is one base off. This CDR3 is missing its conserved last phenylalanine or tryptophan, likely due to a read error. Libraries were prepared through multiplex PCR. TCRdb lists the instrument as Illumina HiSeq 4000. TCR beta libraries were built with iRepertoire HTBI primers and Arm-PCR amplification of CDR3 regions. Before sequencing, the PCR products went through gel purification. The published analysis was carried out like this. Across samples, 60 to 75 TRBV and roughly 15 TRBJ segments were identified and used for gene usage analysis of CDR3 amino acid clonotypes. Filtered high-quality paired reads were merged into contigs using COPE and FqMerger. Contigs were aligned with BLAST to IMGT TRBV, TRBD and TRBJ reference genes, and CDR3 was defined per IMGT. Any clonotype with a frequency above 0.1% was classified as a highly expanded clone. Shannon entropy was used to measure repertoire diversity, and the Gini coefficient was used to measure V-J evenness. A clonotype was considered public if more than one individual shared it. The public reads were reprocessed in TCRdb via fastp at Q25 and MiXCR, keeping in-frame beta chains. CDR3 protein duplicates are merged, each entry listing the most common genes and DNA. The V and J calls, along with clone size, are taken from TCRdb and not from the paper's own processing. Counted in this sample were 500,000 or so distinct CDR3 sequences; roughly 15% of them appeared once. Together, the top ten hold 10% to 15% of the sample.

The data stem from a study of regulatory T cells in long-lasting Graves disease (dated by TCRdb to the early 2020s). Study-level background: Newly diagnosed Graves' disease patients had taken antithyroid drugs for less than 3 months. A total of about 35 samples underwent TCR sequencing: about 13 from persistent and roughly 20 from newly diagnosed Graves' disease patients. Persistent Graves' disease patients were compared with newly diagnosed Graves' disease patients by peripheral blood TCR sequencing and RNA sequencing. The study took place in China and was registered as a clinical trial.

The CDR3 spans 14 residues, counting both ends. Solely the CDR3 DNA is kept, with 42 bases framed from the first base. V and J are truncated by 3 bases and 7 bases respectively, leaving an intervening sequence of 13 bases. The intended sense of this specimen's time point label: newly diagnosed GD, antithyroid drugs for less than 3 months. For both TCR sequencing and RNA sequencing, RNA was extracted from PBMCs in TRIzol. The diagnosis of Graves' disease followed American Thyroid Association guidelines. Patients for the study were recruited at an endocrinology department in Xi'an, China. From each patient, around 8.3 milliliters of peripheral blood was collected into an EDTA anticoagulant tube. Ficoll Paque Plus density gradient separation was used to isolate PBMCs, and no further T cell sorting was performed. An Agilent 2100 Bioanalyzer and agarose gel were used to check RNA quality, and a NanoDrop 2000 was used to measure RNA concentration.

Study-level results and caveats: Peripheral blood alone was examined, since thyroid tissue, which constituted the primary lesion, could not be accessed. Persistent disease showed preferential use of TRBV28, TRBJ1-2 and TRBJ2-5, whereas newly diagnosed disease favored TRBV20-1 and TRBJ2-1. Sequencing and analysis were limited to the TCR beta chain. Lower TCR Shannon entropy and fewer highly expanded clones were observed in persistent Graves' disease patients than in newly diagnosed patients, which suggested clonal expansion. A larger number of public clonotypes was shared among persistent patients (approximately 2,600) than among newly diagnosed patients (roughly 970). The authors acknowledged the small sample size as a limitation that may reduce accuracy.

The sample was also reused in another study, on T cells in Graves' hyperthyroidism and ophthalmopathy. Per that second paper: A patient counted as having stable Graves' hyperthyroidism if no progression to ophthalmopathy occurred over 18 months of follow-up. The hyperthyroidism patients were between 18 and 65 years old and newly diagnosed, with a disease duration of less than 2 months. Patients with uncontrolled infections, other autoimmune diseases, pregnancy or lactation were excluded. Diagnoses were established on the basis of clinical symptoms, serum thyroxine and TRAb, thyroid ultrasound, and orbital computed tomography. The TCR CDR3 was subjected to a first round of RT-PCR using the HTBI primer set and the Qiagen OneStep RT-PCR kit. Most expanded thyroid clonotypes (frequency above 0.001) were also detected in blood, a finding suggesting that blood repertoires may reflect thyroid immune responses. Ophthalmopathy was separated from stable hyperthyroidism by a 13 V-J signature model, with around 90% sensitivity and just over 81% specificity obtained in cross-validation and 80%/75% obtained in testing. During validation, the model predicted progression to ophthalmopathy a median of about 6.3 months ahead of onset, with almost 71% sensitivity and 72% to 80% specificity. A discovery cohort of about a hundred patients, roughly 45 with Graves' ophthalmopathy and 57 with stable Graves' hyperthyroidism, was used to find distinguishing TCR V-J signatures. Prospective prediction of ophthalmopathy was tested in an independent validation cohort of 18 to 20 hyperthyroidism patients and 17 patients who later progressed to ophthalmopathy. The approximately 90 discovery patients were randomly split 7:3 into training and test sets. The study also compared thyroid tissue and blood T-cell repertoires from about six Graves' hyperthyroidism patients. After sampling, hyperthyroidism patients received methimazole starting at 30 mg daily, and ophthalmopathy patients received high-dose intravenous methylprednisolone. A second multiplex PCR round built the libraries, followed by size selection and purification. The libraries were sequenced on an Illumina HiSeq2000 using paired-end 100 bp reads. Raw data were processed with SOAPnuke, discarding reads with adapters, uncalled bases, mean Phred below 15, or no exact constant-primer or identifier match. High-quality paired reads were merged using COPE v1.2.5, and each unique nucleotide sequence was defined as a clonotype. MiTCR v1.1 was used to align the clonotypes against IMGT TRBV, TRBD and TRBJ reference segments. Only V-J combinations with frequency above 0.0001, covering about 99% of repertoires, were analysed. A TCS score was defined as the ratio between F50 (clonal expansion) and ExV (chaos), using BLOSUM62-based TCRdist between CDR3 peptides within each V-J. Welch's t-statistics and random forest reduced 450 to 600 V-J features to roughly 13, which were used in a naive Bayes classifier (R e1071). No statistical method was used to fix the sample size in advance, and group allocation was not hidden from the investigators. According to the paper, TCR Vbeta CDR3 sequencing was carried out on 135 peripheral blood samples, which came from fewer than 50 ophthalmopathy, approximately 78 hyperthyroidism and approximately 17 progressor patients.

This receptor was taken from a man aged 40-49 years with Graves disease. Donor details come from another sample of the same person, matched by shared clones. The rearranged segments are TRBV12-3 or TRBV12-4 and TRBJ2-1; there is no confident call for the D gene. The sequencing here drew on peripheral blood mononuclear cells (PBMCs), taken at new diagnosis, from a patient treated with antithyroid drugs. This receptor carries the CDR3 CASSFSLDTNEQFS. The DNA sequence reads TGTGCCAGCAGTTTCTCTCTAGACACGAATGAGCAGTTCTCC.